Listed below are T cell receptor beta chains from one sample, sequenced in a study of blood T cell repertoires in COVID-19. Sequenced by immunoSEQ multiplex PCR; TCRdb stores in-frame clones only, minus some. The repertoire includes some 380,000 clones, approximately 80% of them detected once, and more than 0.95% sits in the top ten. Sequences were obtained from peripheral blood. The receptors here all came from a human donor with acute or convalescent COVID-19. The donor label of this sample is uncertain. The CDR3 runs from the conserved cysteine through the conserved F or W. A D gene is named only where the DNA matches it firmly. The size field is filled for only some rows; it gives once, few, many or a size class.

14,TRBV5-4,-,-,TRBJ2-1,TGTGCCAGCAGCCCTGGACAGTCCTACAATGAGCAGTTCTTC,CASSPGQSYNEQFF
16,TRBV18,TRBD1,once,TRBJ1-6,TGTGCCAGCTCCCCTCAAGGGGGGACAGGGGGTTCACCCCTCCACTTT,CASSPQGGTGGSPLHF
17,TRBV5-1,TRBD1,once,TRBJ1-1,TGCGCCAGCAGCGCATACGGTCCCGGGACAGGGAACACTGAAGCTTTCTTT,CASSAYGPGTGNTEAFF
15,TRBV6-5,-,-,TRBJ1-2,TGTGCCAGCAGCCCAAAGTCGGGAGGGGCTAGGGGCTACACCTTC,CASSPKSGGARGYTF
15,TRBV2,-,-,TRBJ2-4,TGTGCCAGCAGCTTGGAACAGGGTTCCAAAAACATTCAGTACTTC,CASSLEQGSKNIQYF
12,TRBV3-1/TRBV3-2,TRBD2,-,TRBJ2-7,TGTGCCAGCAGCCAAGACCGGGGGGTGCAGTACTTC,CASSQDRGVQYF
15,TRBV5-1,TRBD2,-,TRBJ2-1,TGCGCCAGCAGCTTGGTGGTAGCGGGGGGGCGTGAGCAGTTCTTC,CASSLVVAGGREQFF
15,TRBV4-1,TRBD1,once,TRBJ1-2,TGCGCCAGCAGCCAAGATACCCAGGGGGGAGATGGCTACACCTTC,CASSQDTQGGDGYTF
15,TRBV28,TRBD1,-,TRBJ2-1,TGTGCCAGCGGGACGACAGGGCCACCGTACAATGAGCAGTTCTTC,CASGTTGPPYNEQFF
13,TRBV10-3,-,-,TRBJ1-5,TGTGCCATCAGTGAAGGGGTGAATCAGCCCCAGCATTTT,CAISEGVNQPQHF
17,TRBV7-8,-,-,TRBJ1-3,TGTGCCAGCACCCCCTTGGTAGCCGGAGAGGTTGGAAACACCATATATTTT,CASTPLVAGEVGNTIYF
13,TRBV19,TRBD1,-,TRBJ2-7,TGTGCCAGTAGAGGACAGGACGCCTACGAGCAGTACTTC,CASRGQDAYEQYF
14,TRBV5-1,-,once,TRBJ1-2,TGCGCCAGCAGCCCCGGTCACAGGGACTATGGCTACACCTTC,CASSPGHRDYGYTF
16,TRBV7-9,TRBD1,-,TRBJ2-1,TGTGCCAGCAGCCCTCGACAGGGGGCAGGTAAGAATGAGCAGTTCTTC,CASSPRQGAGKNEQFF
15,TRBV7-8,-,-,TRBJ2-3,TGTGCCAGCAGCTTAATCCAGTCGAACACAGATACGCAGTATTTT,CASSLIQSNTDTQYF
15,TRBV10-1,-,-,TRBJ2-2,TGCGCCAGCAGTGAGTCAAGGACACCCACCGGGGAGCTGTTTTTT,CASSESRTPTGELFF
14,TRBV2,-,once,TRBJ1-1,TGTGCCAGCAACCCCGGACAGATCAACACTGAAGCTTTCTTT,CASNPGQINTEAFF
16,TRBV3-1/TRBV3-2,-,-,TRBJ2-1,TGTGCCAGCAGCCAGGGCACGGGGGTTGCCTACAATGAGCAGTTCTTC,CASSQGTGVAYNEQFF
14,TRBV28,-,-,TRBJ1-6,TGTGCCAGCAGTACGGACAGTGGGAATTCACCCCTCCACTTT,CASSTDSGNSPLHF
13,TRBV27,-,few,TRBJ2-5,TGTGCCAGCAGCCGACAGTTTCGGGAGACCCAGTACTTC,CASSRQFRETQYF
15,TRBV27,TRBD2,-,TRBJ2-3,TGTGCCAGCAGTCCCGGGAGGGCCGGGACAGATACGCAGTATTTT,CASSPGRAGTDTQYF
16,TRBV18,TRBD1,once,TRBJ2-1,TGTGCCAGCTCACCAAGGGCCAGGGGGCTCTACAATGAGCAGTTCTTC,CASSPRARGLYNEQFF
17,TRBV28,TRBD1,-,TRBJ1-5,TGTGCCAGCGGGGAGTCGGACAGGGGCCCTTGGAATCAGCCCCAGCATTTT,CASGESDRGPWNQPQHF
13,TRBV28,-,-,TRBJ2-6,TGTGCCAGTATCCGCTCTGGGGCCAACGTCCTGACTTTC,CASIRSGANVLTF
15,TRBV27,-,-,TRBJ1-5,TGTGCCAGCAGCAGGGGCTCCTCAGGTAGTGTGCCCCAGCATTTT,CASSRGSSGSVPQHF
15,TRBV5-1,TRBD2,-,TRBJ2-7,TGCGCCAGCAGCCGCCTAGCGGGAGGTGGCTACGAGCAGTACTTC,CASSRLAGGGYEQYF
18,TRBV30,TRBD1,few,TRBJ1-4,TGTGCCTGGAGTGTGGTAGGGGGCGCAAGGATGACTAATGAAAAACTGTTTTTT,CAWSVVGGARMTNEKLFF
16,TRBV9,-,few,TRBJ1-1,TGTGCCAGCAGCACCCCACCGGGACATCAGAACACTGAAGCTTTCTTT,CASSTPPGHQNTEAFF
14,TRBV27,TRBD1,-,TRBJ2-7,TGTGCCAGCAGTCCGGGACAGGGATTTTACGAGCAGTACTTC,CASSPGQGFYEQYF
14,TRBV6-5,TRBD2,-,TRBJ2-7,TGTGCCAGCATGGGCGGGACTAGTATCCCCGAGCAGTACTTC,CASMGGTSIPEQYF
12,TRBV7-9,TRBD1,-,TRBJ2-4,TGTGCCAGCAGTCTAGGTGGGGACAGGGTTGTCTTC,CASSLGGDRVVF